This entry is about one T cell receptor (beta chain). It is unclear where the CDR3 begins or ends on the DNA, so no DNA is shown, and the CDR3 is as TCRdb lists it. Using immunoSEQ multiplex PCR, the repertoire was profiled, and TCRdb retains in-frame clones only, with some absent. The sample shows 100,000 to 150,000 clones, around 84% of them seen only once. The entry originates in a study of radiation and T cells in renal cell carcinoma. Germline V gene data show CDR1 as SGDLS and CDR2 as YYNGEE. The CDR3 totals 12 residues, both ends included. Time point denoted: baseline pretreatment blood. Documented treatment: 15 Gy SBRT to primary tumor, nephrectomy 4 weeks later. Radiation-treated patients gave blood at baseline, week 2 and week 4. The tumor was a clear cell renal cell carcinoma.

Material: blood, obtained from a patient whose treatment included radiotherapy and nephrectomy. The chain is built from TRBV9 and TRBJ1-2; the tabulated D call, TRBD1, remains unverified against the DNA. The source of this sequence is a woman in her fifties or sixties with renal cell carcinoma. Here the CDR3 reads CASSVGSGTASF.